These 10 T cell receptor beta chains share one sample of origin, sequenced in a study of blood T cell repertoires in COVID-19. TCRdb keeps only in-frame clones here, not all; method: immunoSEQ multiplex PCR. Among approximately 300,000 clones listed, roughly 86% were seen once. The sample comprised peripheral blood. All receptors derive from a woman in her thirties with COVID-19, enrolled during active disease.

The V and J genes are TRBV11-3 and TRBJ2-3, with 11 bases aligning to TRBD1. The germline V gene encodes CDR1 SGHNT and CDR2 YENEEA. Unmatched junction bases numbered 9, after V lost 6 bases and J lost 4 bases. The CDR3 runs to 16 residues. CDR3 nucleotides: TGTGCCAGCAGGCAGGGGACAGGGGGATATGCAGATACGCAGTATTTT. Encoded protein: CASRQGTGGYADTQYF.

The rearrangement links TRBV5-1 to TRBJ2-5, with D perhaps TRBD2 (6 bases). This CDR3 has 14 amino acids. Germline V gene lookup returns CDR1 SGHRS and CDR2 YFSETQ. Trimming stripped 4 bases from V and 2 bases from J, with 12 bases between. The chain's CDR3 is CASSVLGGQETQYF. CDR3 nucleotide sequence: TGCGCCAGCAGCGTTTTGGGGGGTCAAGAGACCCAGTACTTC.

This chain connects TRBV7-2 to TRBJ2-3; TRBD2 agrees at 9 bases. V lost 5 bases and J lost 1; bases outside the gene matches: 10. CDR1 SGHTA and CDR2 FQGNSA come from the germline V gene. The CDR3 spans 17 residues. CDR3 in amino acids: CASSPSLLAGRTDTQYF. CDR3 bases: TGTGCCAGCAGCCCGAGTTTGCTAGCGGGGCGCACAGATACGCAGTATTTT.

The genes are TRBV6-6 and TRBJ2-2; D remains ambiguous. Germline loops: CDR1 MNHNY, CDR2 SVGAGI (reference sequence). V lost 6 bases, J lost 7 bases, and 15 bases lay in between. CDR3 length: 14 amino acids. Here the CDR3 reads CASRSRASGGELFF. For the CDR3, the DNA is TGTGCCAGCAGGTCGCGAGCCTCCGGCGGGGAGCTGTTTTTT.

This clone has only one observation. The V and J genes are TRBV19 and TRBJ2-3, with unresolved D. Germline loops: CDR1 LNHDA, CDR2 SQIVND (reference sequence). With 6 bases removed from V and 1 base from J, the gap between germline ends came to 23 bases. The CDR3 length is 18 residues. The CDR3 DNA reads TGTGCCAGTAGAGAAAACCCAATAAGCCACGGTCGCACAGATACGCAGTATTTT. Translating gives CASRENPISHGRTDTQYF.

The chain carries TRBV5-1 and TRBJ2-3; D is unresolved. The germline V gene has CDR1 SGHRS and CDR2 YFSETQ. V was trimmed by 0 bases and J by 2 bases, leaving 10 bases between them. There are 15 residues in the CDR3. CDR3 nucleotide sequence: TGCGCCAGCAGCTTGGCCGTAACTCTCACAGATACGCAGTATTTT. Its translation is CASSLAVTLTDTQYF.

The chain uses TRBV5-6 and TRBJ2-7; no reliable D call. The CDR3 is made up of 12 amino acids. Germline V CDR1 and CDR2: SGHDT, YYEEEE. The V and J ends lost 0 bases and 3 bases respectively, with 4 bases between them. CDR3 DNA sequence: TGTGCCAGCAGCTTGGTCGGCTACGAGCAGTACGTC. Translation gives CASSLVGYEQYV.

This rearrangement joins TRBV7-9 to TRBJ2-1, with D uncertain. Trimming cost V 1 base and J 8 bases, with 9 bases left between them. The CDR3 contains 13 residues. Germline CDR1 is SEHNR and CDR2 is FQNEAQ (reference sequence). CDR3 coding DNA: TGTGCCAGCAGCTTAGTCGCACGGGATGAGCAGTTCTTC. This gives the protein CASSLVARDEQFF.

This clone was detected only once. V is TRBV15 and J is TRBJ1-4, with 10 nucleotides matching TRBD1. J lost 8 bases, V lost 4 bases, and 7 bases had no gene match. There are 15 residues in the CDR3. The germline gives CDR1 LNHNV, CDR2 YYDKDF (reference sequence). CDR3 sequence (DNA): TGTGCCACCAGCACTGGACAGGGGGGGACAGAAAAACTGTTTTTT. Residues: CATSTGQGGTEKLFF. Full variable domain (remainder filled in from reference TRBV15 and TRBJ1-4): DAMVIQNPRYQVTQFGKPVTLSCSQTLNHNVMYWYQQKSSQAPKLLFHYYDKDFNNEADTPDNFQSRRPNTSFCFLDIRSPGLGDTAMYLCATSTGQGGTEKLFFGSGTQLSVL.

The chain uses TRBV7-9 and TRBJ1-2; D might be TRBD1 (5 bases). The CDR3 extends over 15 amino acids. V lost 5 bases, J lost 5 bases, and 18 bases lay in between. Germline V CDR1 and CDR2: SEHNR, FQNEAQ (reference sequence). This CDR3 reads CASSDLRDGSYGYTF. The CDR3 DNA reads as TGTGCCAGCAGCGATCTGCGGGACGGGTCTTATGGCTACACCTTC.